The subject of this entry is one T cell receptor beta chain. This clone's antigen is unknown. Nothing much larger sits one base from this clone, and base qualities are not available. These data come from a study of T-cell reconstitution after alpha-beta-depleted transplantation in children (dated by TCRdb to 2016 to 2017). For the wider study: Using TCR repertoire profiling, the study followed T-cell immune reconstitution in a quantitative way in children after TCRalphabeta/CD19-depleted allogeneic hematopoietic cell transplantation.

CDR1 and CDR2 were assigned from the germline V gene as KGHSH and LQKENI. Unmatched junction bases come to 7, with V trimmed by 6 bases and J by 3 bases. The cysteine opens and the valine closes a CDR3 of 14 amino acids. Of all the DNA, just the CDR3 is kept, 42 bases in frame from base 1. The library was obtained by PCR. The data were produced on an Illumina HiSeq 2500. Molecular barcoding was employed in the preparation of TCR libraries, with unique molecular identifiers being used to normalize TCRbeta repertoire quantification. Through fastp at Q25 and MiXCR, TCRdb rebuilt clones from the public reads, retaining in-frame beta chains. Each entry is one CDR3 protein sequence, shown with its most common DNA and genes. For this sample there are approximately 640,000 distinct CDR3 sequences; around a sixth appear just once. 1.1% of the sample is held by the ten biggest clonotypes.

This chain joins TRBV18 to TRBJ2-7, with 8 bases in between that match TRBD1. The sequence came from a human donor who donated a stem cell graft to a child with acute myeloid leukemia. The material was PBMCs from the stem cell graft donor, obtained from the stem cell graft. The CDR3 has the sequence CASSRTGYSYEQYV. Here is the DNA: TGTGCCAGCTCCCGGACAGGGTACAGCTACGAGCAGTACGTC.